These T cell receptor beta chains were read from a single sample in a study of T cell responses to AZD1222 COVID-19 vaccine. Clones were read by immunoSEQ multiplex PCR, and TCRdb kept only the in-frame ones, dropping some. The table lists about 120,000 clones, around 83% of them singletons. Here the sequenced sample was peripheral blood, taken 28 days after the second AZD1222 dose. The receptors were gathered from an adult who received the AZD1222 COVID-19 vaccine. Both conserved end residues are part of each CDR3. D genes are given only for firm matches.

TRBD1,TRBV27,CASRPGQGLGYTF
TRBD1,TRBV28,CASSPDRVQVFF
.,TRBV7-9,CASSTRGVRNYGYTF
.,TRBV19,CASEGQANTEAFF
.,TRBV18,CASSQASGEAYNSPLHF
.,TRBV21-1,CASSPSGGGDTQYF
.,TRBV5-6,CASSLGGLRGRGQPQHF
.,TRBV5-4,CASSSWGGGPNEKLFF
TRBD1,TRBV29-1,CSARTGGNTEAFF
.,TRBV6-5,CASSYGWAGNSPLHF
.,TRBV2,CASSVRTGYTF
.,TRBV11-1,CASSLALEQGETQYF
TRBD1,TRBV28,CASTRGVVYSNQPQHF
.,TRBV11-3,CASDRLNTGELFF
.,TRBV27,CASSLSNTGYYEQYF
.,TRBV7-2,CASSLDGGGGTQYF
.,TRBV11-2,CASSFAGTNNTEAFF
.,TRBV12-1,CASSPSSDLWANVLTF
.,TRBV5-6,CASSPGDSAGDTQYF
TRBD1,TRBV27,CASSFGTGTYYEQYF
.,TRBV5-3,CARSLEGVDTGELFF
.,TRBV6-5,CASSYSPGRNTEAFF
.,TRBV6-5,CASAGFGGPNTEAFF
.,TRBV9,CASHRGRQGTDTQYF
TRBD2,TRBV6-2/TRBV6-3,CASSPGTSSTDTQYF
.,TRBV24-1,CATSESGTGELFF
.,TRBV9,CASSVAGRAVSGEQYF
TRBD2,TRBV5-6,CASSGLLAGGHHEQYF
.,TRBV6-5,CASSNGGQPQHF
.,TRBV4-1,CASSQDREGWPQHF